This TCR beta chain was recorded in a study of identical twins. General study results and limits: Models came in too low on out-of-frame TCR alpha sharing in monozygotic twins.

At least ten counts were recorded for this clonotype. Its specificity is not known. This CDR3 contains 15 residues. Germline V gene lookup returns CDR1 LGHDT and CDR2 YNNKEL (reference sequence). The V gene lost 7 bases and the J gene lost 1 base, with 15 bases spanning the gap. Template switching added a universal primer binding site, and final cDNA carried unique molecular identifiers. TCRdb itself ran the 5' RACE reads through MiXCR, one entry per CDR3 protein. The sample includes 200,000 to 250,000 distinct CDR3 sequences, 6% to 8% seen only once; the top ten take around 5%. The sample also formed part of further work on yellow fever vaccine responses in identical twins.

This receptor was identified in a young woman in good health. This chain uses TRBV3-1 with TRBJ2-3; D might be TRBD1 (5 bases). The material sequenced was CD8+ T cells sorted from blood. The CDR3 loop reads CASTRVGQGTDTQYF. CDR3 in DNA: TGTGCCAGCACCCGAGTGGGGCAGGGCACAGATACGCAGTATTTT.